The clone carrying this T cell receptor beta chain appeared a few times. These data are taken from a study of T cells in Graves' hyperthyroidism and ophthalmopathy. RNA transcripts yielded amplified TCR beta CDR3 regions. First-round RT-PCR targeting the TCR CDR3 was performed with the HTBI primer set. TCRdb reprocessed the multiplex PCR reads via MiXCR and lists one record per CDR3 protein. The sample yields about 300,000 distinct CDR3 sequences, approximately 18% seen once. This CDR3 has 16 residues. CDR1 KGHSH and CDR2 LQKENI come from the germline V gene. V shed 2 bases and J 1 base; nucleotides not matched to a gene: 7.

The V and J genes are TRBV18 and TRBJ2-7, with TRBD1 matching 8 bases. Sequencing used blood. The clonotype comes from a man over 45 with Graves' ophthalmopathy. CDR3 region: CASSPRQGKASYEQYF. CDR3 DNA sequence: TGTGCCAGCTCACCAAGACAGGGGAAGGCTTCCTACGAGCAGTACTTC.